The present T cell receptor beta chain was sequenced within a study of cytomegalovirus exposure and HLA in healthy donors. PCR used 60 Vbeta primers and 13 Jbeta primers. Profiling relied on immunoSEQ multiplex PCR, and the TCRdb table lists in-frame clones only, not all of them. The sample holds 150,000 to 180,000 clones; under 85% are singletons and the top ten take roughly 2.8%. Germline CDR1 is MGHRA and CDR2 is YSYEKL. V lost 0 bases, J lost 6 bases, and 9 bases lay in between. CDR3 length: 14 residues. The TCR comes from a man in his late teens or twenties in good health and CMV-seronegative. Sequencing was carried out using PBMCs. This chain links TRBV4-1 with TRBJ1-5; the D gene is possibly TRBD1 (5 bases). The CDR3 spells CASSQDRGAQPQHF. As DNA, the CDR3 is TGCGCCAGCAGCCAAGATCGCGGGGCTCAGCCCCAGCATTTT.